Below are 31 T cell receptor beta chains sequenced from a single sample in a study of identical twins. TCRdb re-called the 5' RACE reads with MiXCR, one entry per CDR3 protein. Altogether about 690,000 distinct CDR3 sequences are present, approximately 6% being singletons, with the ten largest covering approximately 2%. Sample: naive T cells sorted from blood. These receptors were taken from a man aged 18 to 30 in good health.

This clonotype was found many times. The CDR3 coding sequence is TGCAGTGCTAGAGGGCTCCGAAAAGTAGCTTTCTTT. Its protein product is CSARGLRKVAFF. The chain joins TRBV20-1 to TRBJ1-1; no clear D. The germline V and J ends were trimmed by 1 base and 10 bases, with 13 bases remaining between them. The germline gives CDR1 DFQATT, CDR2 SNEGSKA (reference sequence). This CDR3 comprises 12 residues.

This clonotype was recorded a few times. CDR3 DNA sequence: TGTGCTAGCGTTCCCGCAGTAGGTCTGGAGCAGTTCTTC. Translated, it gives CASVPAVGLEQFF. The V and J genes are TRBV12-5 and TRBJ2-1; D is uncertain. Deletions cut 9 bases from V and 10 bases from J, with 19 bases between. The germline CDR1 and CDR2 sequences are LGHNT and FRNRAP. The length of the CDR3 is 13 residues. The full variable domain, completed using reference TRBV12-5 and TRBJ2-1, is DARVTQTPRHKVTEMGQEVTMRCQPILGHNTVFWYRQTMMQGLELLAYFRNRAPLDDSGMPKDRFSAEMPDATLATLKIQPSEPRDSAVYFCASVPAVGLEQFFGPGTRLTVL.

This clonotype showed up many times. This rearrangement joins TRBV28 to TRBJ2-3; possible D gene TRBD2, 6 bases. This CDR3 is 14 amino acids long. V gave up 6 bases and J gave up 0 bases, with 10 bases separating them. CDR1 is MDHEN and CDR2 is SYDVKM in the germline V gene. For the CDR3, the DNA is TGTGCCAGCAGGACTGGAGGGAGCACAGATACGCAGTATTTT. It specifies CASRTGGSTDTQYF. Based on the CDR3 plus reference TRBV28 and TRBJ2-3, the full variable domain is DVKVTQSSRYLVKRTGEKVFLECVQDMDHENMFWYRQDPGLGLRLIYFSYDVKMKEKGDIPEGYSVSREKKERFSLILESASTNQTSMYLCASRTGGSTDTQYFGPGTRLTVL.

This clonotype was counted many times. The chain recombines TRBV5-6 with TRBJ2-3; 9 nucleotides agree with TRBD1. Looked up from germline, CDR1 is SGHDT and CDR2 is YYEEEE. J gave up 2 bases and V 3 bases, and 7 bases lay outside the gene matches. There are 16 residues in the CDR3. The CDR3 sequence: CASSWVTGGYTDTQYF. Written as DNA, the CDR3 is TGTGCCAGCAGCTGGGTGACAGGGGGTTACACAGATACGCAGTATTTT.

This clonotype was seen ten or more times. The chain couples TRBV15 to TRBJ1-6; D not certain. Germline CDR1 reads LNHNV; CDR2 reads YYDKDF (reference sequence). CDR3 length: 16 amino acids. Trimming took 3 bases from V and 9 from J, leaving 18 bases between them. The CDR3 sequence is CATSSERATLGSPLHF. The CDR3 DNA follows: TGTGCCACCAGCAGCGAAAGGGCGACTTTGGGTTCACCCCTCCACTTT.

This clonotype was detected ten times or more. J is TRBJ2-2 and V is TRBV12-3 or TRBV12-4, with 9 bases identical to TRBD1. This CDR3 region has 15 residues. The ends lost 5 bases at V and 6 bases at J; junction bases unmatched: 7. CDR3 DNA: TGTGCCAGCAGTCCCGGGACAGGGCTCCCCGGGGAGCTGTTTTTT. Its protein product is CASSPGTGLPGELFF.

The chain joins TRBV7-3 to TRBJ2-4; D gene ambiguous. Germline lookup yields CDR1 SGHTA and CDR2 FQGTGA. The CDR3 covers 14 residues. Deletions cut 2 bases from V and 7 bases from J, with 12 bases between. In DNA, the CDR3 is TGTGCCAGCAGCTTAGCCCTTCTCGGGAACATTCAGTACTTC. Its translation is CASSLALLGNIQYF.

This clonotype has a handful of counts. V gene TRBV7-9 combines with J gene TRBJ1-5; TRBD1 matches 9 bases. The ends lost 5 bases at V and 0 bases at J; junction bases unmatched: 5. The CDR3 loop spans 16 amino acids. From germline, CDR1 is SEHNR and CDR2 FQNEAQ (reference sequence). The CDR3 is CASSNLDRGSNQPQHF. The CDR3 region has the DNA TGTGCCAGCAGCAATTTGGACAGGGGTAGCAATCAGCCCCAGCATTTT.

This clonotype occurred many times. The chain is built from TRBV20-1 and TRBJ2-1, with 11 bases identical to TRBD2. Germline CDR1 DFQATT, CDR2 SNEGSKA (reference sequence). This CDR3 region has 15 residues. Trimming took 3 bases from V and 4 from J; bases not matched to a gene: 5. The CDR3: CSARTGLAEYNEQFF. CDR3 bases: TGCAGTGCTAGGACGGGACTAGCGGAATACAATGAGCAGTTCTTC.

This clonotype was detected many times. The chain employs TRBV12-3 or TRBV12-4 and TRBJ1-5; TRBD1 might be the D (5 bases). The CDR3 runs 13 residues. The germline V and J ends were trimmed by 3 bases and 6 bases, with 9 bases remaining between them. The CDR3 DNA reads as TGTGCCAGCAGTTTTGGGGGGTTTCAGCCCCAGCATTTT. Translated: CASSFGGFQPQHF.

This chain connects TRBV7-8 to TRBJ2-1; 12 nucleotides line up with TRBD2. Germline-derived CDR1 and CDR2 are SGHVS and FQNEAQ. V was pared by 1 base and J by 12 bases, with 7 bases of the junction left unmatched. The CDR3 runs to 15 residues. The CDR3 DNA is TGTGCCAGCAGCTTAGGGCTAGCGGGGGGGTCGGGGCAGTTCTTC. It translates to CASSLGLAGGSGQFF. Full variable domain (rest looked up from reference TRBV7-8 and TRBJ2-1): GAGVSQSPRYKVAKRGQDVALRCDPISGHVSLFWYQQALGQGPEFLTYFQNEAQLDKSGLPSDRFFAERPEGSVSTLKIQRTQQEDSAVYLCASSLGLAGGSGQFFGPGTRLTVL.

Here the CDR3 DNA reads TGTGCCAGCAGCCAATTTGGGACTTTGAACACTGAAGCTTTCTTT. Amino acids: CASSQFGTLNTEAFF. This chain uses TRBV14 with TRBJ1-1; a weak D match, TRBD1 (5 bases). The CDR3 runs 15 residues. The germline V gene encodes CDR1 SGHDN and CDR2 FVKESK. Trimming took 2 bases from V and 0 from J, leaving 10 bases between them. Full variable domain (missing parts from reference TRBV14 and TRBJ1-1): EAGVTQFPSHSVIEKGQTVTLRCDPISGHDNLYWYRRVMGKEIKFLLHFVKESKQDESGMPNNRFLAERTGGTYSTLKVQPAELEDSGVYFCASSQFGTLNTEAFFGQGTRLTVV.

V usage is TRBV7-8 and J usage is TRBJ1-2, with TRBD1 matching over 8 bases. Germline V gene lookup returns CDR1 SGHVS and CDR2 FQNEAQ. J lost 3 bases, V lost 5 bases, and 11 bases had no gene match. This CDR3 region has 16 residues. In DNA form, the CDR3 reads TGTGCCAGCAGCAACGGACGACAGGGGTTACACTATGGCTACACCTTC. It is translated as CASSNGRQGLHYGYTF.

This clonotype was seen many times. V gene TRBV11-2 combines with J gene TRBJ2-1; 14 nucleotides line up with TRBD2. CDR1 SGHAT and CDR2 FQNNGV come from the germline V gene. Trimming at V came to 4 bases and at J to 7 bases, leaving 9 bases not matched to a gene. The CDR3 has 17 residues. CDR3 nucleotide sequence: TGTGCCAGCAGCTCCGGACTAGCGGGAGGATTTCGAAATGAGCAGTTCTTC. The encoded protein is CASSSGLAGGFRNEQFF.

This clonotype was recorded a few times. The chain carries TRBV6-2 or TRBV6-3 and TRBJ2-3, with no clear D. In germline, CDR1 is MNHEY, CDR2 SVGEGT. Trimming removed 0 bases at V and 9 bases at J, with 16 bases between. This CDR3 has 15 residues. This CDR3 is CASSYSMGPPVTQYF. DNA of the CDR3: TGTGCCAGCAGTTACTCGATGGGTCCCCCGGTAACGCAGTATTTT.

This clonotype was counted at least ten times. The chain recombines TRBV29-1 with TRBJ1-1; perhaps TRBD1 as D (6 bases). The length of the CDR3 is 13 residues. V was trimmed by 4 bases and J by 1 base, leaving 10 bases between them. Germline CDR1 SQVTM, CDR2 ANQGSEA. The CDR3 sequence is CSVAGGWNTEAFF. CDR3 in DNA: TGCAGCGTTGCGGGGGGCTGGAACACTGAAGCTTTCTTT.

The chain couples TRBV2 to TRBJ2-4; D remains ambiguous. CDR1 and CDR2 from the germline V gene are SNHLY and FYNNEI. CDR3 size: 11 residues. V was trimmed by 3 bases and J by 5 bases, leaving 2 bases between them. The CDR3 sequence is CASSDQNIQYF. In DNA, the CDR3 is TGTGCCAGCAGTGACCAAAACATTCAGTACTTC.

This clonotype was observed a few times. The gene calls are TRBV11-1 and TRBJ2-1; tentatively, D is TRBD1 (6 bases). CDR1 and CDR2 from the germline V gene are SGHAT and FQDESV (reference sequence). CDR3 size: 18 residues. Deletions cut 5 bases from V and 0 bases from J, with 20 bases between. Here the CDR3 DNA reads TGTGCCAGCAGCCCAGACAGGCAGCTTTTAAGCTCCTACAATGAGCAGTTCTTC. Its translation: CASSPDRQLLSSYNEQFF.

This clonotype was recorded many times. The chain links TRBV25-1 to TRBJ2-1, with D perhaps matching TRBD1 (5 bases). V was pared by 3 bases and J by 10 bases, with 13 bases between. CDR1 MGHDK and CDR2 SYGVNS come from the germline V gene. This CDR3 has 13 amino acids. CDR3 nucleotide sequence: TGTGCCAGCAGTGAGGACACCTTAGGCGAGCAGTTCTTC. Protein product: CASSEDTLGEQFF.

This clonotype was picked up many times. Here the CDR3 reads CASSRDLPYEQYF. The CDR3 DNA is TGCGCCAGCAGCCGAGACCTCCCCTACGAGCAGTACTTC. V and J are TRBV4-1 and TRBJ2-7; D remains unclear. This CDR3 is built from 13 residues. Trimming pared 4 bases from V and 2 bases from J, leaving 9 bases between. The germline V gene has CDR1 MGHRA and CDR2 YSYEKL.

This clonotype has ten or more counts. The chain carries TRBV20-1 and TRBJ2-7; D might be TRBD1 (5 bases). V lost 2 bases and J lost 4, with 9 bases in between. Germline assignment: CDR1 DFQATT and CDR2 SNEGSKA (reference sequence). This CDR3 is 12 amino acids long. The CDR3: CSARPTGYEQYF. CDR3 DNA sequence: TGCAGTGCTAGACCAACAGGATACGAGCAGTACTTC.

This clonotype has at least ten counts. This rearrangement joins TRBV5-1 to TRBJ1-6; D is ambiguous. Trimming removed 0 bases from V and 10 bases from J, with 23 bases in between. The CDR3 consists of 18 residues. Germline CDR1 SGHRS, CDR2 YFSETQ. The CDR3 region is CASSLAQPGLKTTSPLHF. CDR3 nucleotide sequence: TGCGCCAGCAGCTTGGCCCAGCCCGGACTGAAAACCACCTCACCCCTCCACTTT.

This clonotype was picked up a small number of times. The junction differs from germline at one of its ends, possibly a read error. The chain joins TRBV6-6 to TRBJ2-1; D is unclear. This CDR3 region has 13 residues. Germline CDR1 MNHNY, CDR2 SVGAGI (reference sequence). The CDR3 bases are TGTGCCAGCAGTCCCCCGGCCCGGCAGTTTTCGGTCTTC. Protein sequence: CASSPPARQFSVF.

The V gene is TRBV29-1, the J gene TRBJ1-2; D call uncertain. The CDR3 consists of 13 residues. V gave up 4 bases and J gave up 2 bases, with 11 bases separating them. Germline assignment: CDR1 SQVTM and CDR2 ANQGSEA. The CDR3 is CSVGEVLNYGYTF. CDR3 nucleotides: TGCAGCGTTGGAGAAGTCCTGAACTATGGCTACACCTTC.

Ten or more counts support this clonotype. The chain couples TRBV29-1 to TRBJ2-7; 7 nucleotides match TRBD2. Germline CDR1 and CDR2: SQVTM and ANQGSEA. The CDR3 is made up of 15 amino acids. The trim removed 6 bases at V and 0 bases at J, leaving 11 bases unmatched. In nucleotides, the CDR3 is TGCAGCGTCGACCTTTCGGGCGGGAGCTCCTACGAGCAGTACTTC. Translated: CSVDLSGGSSYEQYF.

There are a few counts of this clonotype. The V call is TRBV4-2, the J call TRBJ1-5; TRBD1 aligns across 9 bases. The junction had 3 bases not matched to a gene; V was cut back by 1 base and J by 5 bases. The CDR3 is 15 residues long. The germline gives CDR1 LGHNA, CDR2 YNFKEQ. The CDR3, as DNA: TGTGCCAGCAGCCAAGGGAACAGGGGGCATCAGCCCCAGCATTTT. Its translation: CASSQGNRGHQPQHF.

This clonotype occurred a few times. The J gene is TRBJ2-7, the V gene TRBV18, with 7 positions matching TRBD1. The CDR3 is 12 amino acids. The V gene end was trimmed by 3 bases and the J gene end by 6 bases; junction bases not matched to a gene: 2. Germline V gives CDR1 KGHSH, CDR2 LQKENI. CDR3 in DNA: TGTGCCAGCTCACCCACAGGGGCCGAGCAGTACTTC. Translating it yields CASSPTGAEQYF.

The chain recombines TRBV27 with TRBJ2-1; TRBD2 might be the D (6 bases). Germline V CDR1 and CDR2: MNHEY, SMNVEV (reference sequence). The CDR3 loop spans 15 amino acids. The V end lost 7 bases, the J end lost 4 bases, and 17 bases lay between the germline ends. The DNA of the CDR3 is TGTGCCAGCACACTTCGGGGGATAGGATACAATGAGCAGTTCTTC. This codes for CASTLRGIGYNEQFF.

This clonotype was recorded many times. V and J are TRBV28 and TRBJ2-6; D gene unclear. Trimming removed 7 bases from V and 2 bases from J, with 12 bases in between. In germline, CDR1 is MDHEN, CDR2 SYDVKM. The CDR3 consists of 15 residues. As DNA, the CDR3 is TGTGCCAGCATAGCCGCGACTCCTGGGGCCAACGTCCTGACTTTC. Protein sequence: CASIAATPGANVLTF.

This rearrangement joins TRBV6-1 to TRBJ2-2; 13 positions match TRBD2. From germline, CDR1 is MNHNS and CDR2 SASEGT. The junction had 2 bases not matched to a gene; V was cut back by 6 bases and J by 4 bases. This CDR3 comprises 15 residues. The CDR3 region is CASRTSGRGTGELFF. Here the CDR3 DNA reads TGTGCCAGCAGAACTAGCGGGAGGGGCACCGGGGAGCTGTTTTTT.

This clonotype showed up many times. V and J are TRBV29-1 and TRBJ1-4; 7 nucleotides agree with TRBD1. The CDR3 contains 13 residues. Trimming took 7 bases from V and 3 from J; bases not matched to a gene: 5. Germline values: CDR1 SQVTM, CDR2 ANQGSEA. CDR3 sequence reads: CSGKGASNEKLFF. The CDR3 DNA sequence: TGCAGCGGGAAGGGGGCGTCTAATGAAAAACTGTTTTTT.